These 7 T cell receptor beta chains originate from one sample sequenced in a study of Tregs in tolerant kidney transplant recipients. Mixed chimerism was transient after nonmyeloablative marrow transplants from related graft donors. Measured with immunoSEQ multiplex PCR; TCRdb has only the in-frame clones, and not every one. Among around 86,000 clones, 75% to 95% were seen once, and the ten largest hold roughly 1.5%. The sample here was CD4+ T cells from blood (PBMCs), taken 24 months after the transplant. The receptors were sampled from a human patient who received a combined kidney and bone marrow transplant. The T cells may partly be graft donor cells.

The chain is built from TRBV4-3 and TRBJ2-7; no clear D. Trimming pared 0 bases from V and 2 bases from J, leaving 8 bases between. Germline CDR1 LGHNA, CDR2 YSLEER. The CDR3 loop spans 14 amino acids. The CDR3 DNA reads TGCGCCAGCAGCCAAGAGCTAGTCCCCTACGAGCAGTACTTC. Its protein is CASSQELVPYEQYF.

The V gene is TRBV28, the J gene TRBJ1-1; no definite D call. Between the trimmed V and J ends, which lost 1 base and 3 bases, there was a span of 9 bases. Germline-derived CDR1 and CDR2 are MDHEN and SYDVKM. This CDR3 has 14 residues. The CDR3 nucleotides are TGTGCCAGCAGTTTATTAAAATCGGACACTGAAGCTTTCTTT. Protein sequence: CASSLLKSDTEAFF. Based on the CDR3 plus reference TRBV28 and TRBJ1-1, the full variable domain is DVKVTQSSRYLVKRTGEKVFLECVQDMDHENMFWYRQDPGLGLRLIYFSYDVKMKEKGDIPEGYSVSREKKERFSLILESASTNQTSMYLCASSLLKSDTEAFFGQGTRLTVV.

This chain links TRBV27 with TRBJ2-1; 10 bases agree with TRBD2. The junction had 5 bases not matched to a gene; V was cut back by 5 bases and J by 13 bases. The CDR3 is made up of 12 amino acids. Germline V gene data show CDR1 as MNHEY and CDR2 as SMNVEV (reference sequence). The CDR3 coding sequence is TGTGCCAGCAGTGGAGGGACTAGCGAACAGTTCTTC. It is translated as CASSGGTSEQFF.

CDR3 residues: CASNGGNTEAFF. CDR3 nucleotides: TGTGCCAGTAACGGGGGGAACACTGAAGCTTTCTTT. The gene calls are TRBV19 and TRBJ1-1, with a possible D match to TRBD1 (5 bases). Between the trimmed V and J ends, which lost 7 bases and 1 base, there was a span of 7 bases. Germline loops: CDR1 LNHDA, CDR2 SQIVND (reference sequence). CDR3 length: 12 amino acids.

This chain uses TRBV27 with TRBJ1-1; D gene uncertain. The CDR3 extends over 14 amino acids. Between the trimmed V and J ends, which lost 6 bases and 7 bases, there was a span of 18 bases. CDR1 is MNHEY, CDR2 SMNVEV, per germline (reference sequence). In DNA form, the CDR3 reads TGTGCCAGCAGCGTCGACCTGGGGAGTGGTGAAGCTTTCTTT. Its protein is CASSVDLGSGEAFF.

The chain recombines TRBV7-6 with TRBJ2-1; TRBD2 is a possible D gene (6 bases). This CDR3 has 17 residues. Trimming removed 1 base at V and 1 base at J, with 14 bases between. Germline V gives CDR1 SGHVS, CDR2 FNYEAQ. The CDR3 protein is CASSLGLRGRSYNEQFF. CDR3 coding DNA: TGTGCCAGCAGCTTAGGGCTCCGGGGGAGGTCCTACAATGAGCAGTTCTTC.

The chain employs TRBV9 and TRBJ1-5; 7 nucleotides align to TRBD1. Germline values: CDR1 SGDLS, CDR2 YYNGEE. Trimming cost V 0 bases and J 6 bases; bases outside gene matches: 3. CDR3 size: 14 residues. The CDR3 region is CASSVGGGIQPQHF. CDR3 sequence (DNA): TGTGCCAGCAGCGTAGGAGGGGGCATTCAGCCCCAGCATTTT.